What follows is one T cell receptor (beta chain) and its context. No antigen is known for it. This record comes from a study of PD-1 blockade in classical Hodgkin lymphoma. Points from the study as a whole: Before treatment, TCR diversity in newly diagnosed patients was reportedly lower than in healthy donors.

As for time point: cycle 4 day 1 (C4D1), after 6 weeks of nivolumab. Every single patient, without exception, relapsed after autologous stem cell transplantation, and brentuximab vedotin exposure varied. The study purified CD4+ T cells from thawed PBMCs using magnetic negative selection. Classification of best responses gave complete response, partial response or progressive disease. This CDR3 comprises 15 residues. Trimming pared 1 base from V and 6 bases from J, leaving 16 bases between. CDR1 and CDR2 from the germline V gene are MNHNY and SVGAGI (reference sequence). Measured with immunoSEQ multiplex PCR; TCRdb has only the in-frame clones, and not every one. Among tens of thousands of clones listed, less than 85% were seen once.

The chain uses TRBV6-6 and TRBJ2-7; a weak D match, TRBD2 (6 bases). The TCR was taken from a human donor with classical Hodgkin lymphoma. The source material was CD4+ T cells from blood, sampled before the fourth cycle of nivolumab. The CDR3 here is CASSYFPGGGFEQYF. The CDR3 DNA sequence: TGTGCCAGCAGTTACTTTCCTGGTGGGGGGTTCGAGCAGTACTTC.